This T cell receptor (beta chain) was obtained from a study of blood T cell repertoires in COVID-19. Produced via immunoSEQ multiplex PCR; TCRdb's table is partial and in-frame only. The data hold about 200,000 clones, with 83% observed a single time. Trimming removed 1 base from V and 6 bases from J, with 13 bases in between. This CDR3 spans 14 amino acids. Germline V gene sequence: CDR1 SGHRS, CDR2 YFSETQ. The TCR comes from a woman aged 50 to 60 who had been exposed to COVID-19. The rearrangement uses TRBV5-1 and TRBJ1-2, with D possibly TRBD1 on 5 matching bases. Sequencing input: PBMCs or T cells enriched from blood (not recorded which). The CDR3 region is CASSLRGRENGYTF. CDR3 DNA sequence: TGCGCCAGCAGCTTGAGGGGCAGGGAAAATGGCTACACCTTC. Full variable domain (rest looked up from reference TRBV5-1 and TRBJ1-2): KAGVTQTPRYLIKTRGQQVTLSCSPISGHRSVSWYQQTPGQGLQFLFEYFSETQRNKGNFPGRFSGRQFSNSRSEMNVSTLELGDSALYLCASSLRGRENGYTFGSGTRLTVV.